The 13 T cell receptor beta chains given below trace back to one sample, sequenced in a study of shared clonotypes between healthy human individuals. TCRdb's copy holds only in-frame clones and misses some; the assay was immunoSEQ multiplex PCR. The repertoire holds approximately 710,000 clones, 90% seen once, with roughly 36% in the top ten. Sequencing was carried out using memory CD8+ T cells from PBMCs. Subset reported: CD45RO+ cells pooled with CCR7-negative TemRA cells. All receptors derive from a man aged 18 to 30 in good health. Some clones in this sample may be carry-over from other donors' samples.

The V call is TRBV7-9, the J call TRBJ1-1; D is uncertain. The CDR3 consists of 16 residues. V dropped 4 bases and J dropped 1 base, with 16 bases sitting between them. Germline V gives CDR1 SEHNR, CDR2 FQNEAQ (reference sequence). CDR3 amino acids: CASSSRTGLQNTEAFF. The CDR3 nucleotides read TGTGCCAGCAGCTCGAGGACTGGACTACAGAACACTGAAGCTTTCTTT.

V usage is TRBV19 and J usage is TRBJ1-1; D possibly corresponds to TRBD1 (5 bases). Germline V CDR1 and CDR2: LNHDA, SQIVND (reference sequence). V was shortened by 5 bases and J by 2 bases, with 9 bases between the two germline ends. The CDR3 contains 13 residues. The CDR3 DNA sequence: TGTGCCAGTAGTGTCGGGGGTAACACTGAAGCTTTCTTT. Protein product: CASSVGGNTEAFF.

This clone occurred once. The chain uses TRBV7-9 and TRBJ1-1; the D is unclear. This CDR3 has 13 residues. Between the trimmed V and J ends, which lost 5 bases and 3 bases, there was a span of 10 bases. Germline CDR1 and CDR2: SEHNR and FQNEAQ (reference sequence). The CDR3 loop is CASSGNVDTEAFF. CDR3 in DNA: TGTGCCAGCAGCGGAAATGTAGACACTGAAGCTTTCTTT.

The CDR3 bases are TGTGCCAGCAGCAGTCCGGCGCTGCAAGAGACCCAGTACTTC. It is translated as CASSSPALQETQYF. This rearrangement joins TRBV21-1 to TRBJ2-5. TRBV21-1 constitutes a pseudogene. The CDR3 is 14 residues long.

V is TRBV5-1 and J is TRBJ1-3, with D unresolved. Between the trimmed V and J ends, which lost 0 bases and 3 bases, there was a span of 10 bases. The CDR3 covers 15 residues. Germline CDR1 and CDR2: SGHRS and YFSETQ. CDR3 sequence (DNA): TGCGCCAGCAGCTTGGAGGGTGCTAATGGAAACACCATATATTTT. Protein product: CASSLEGANGNTIYF.

For the CDR3, the DNA is TGTGCCAGCACAGGTGGGCCCTACGAGCAGTACTTC. This gives the protein CASTGGPYEQYF. The rearrangement links TRBV7-9 to TRBJ2-5; no definite D call. TRBJ2-7 matches the DNA end more closely, so the J call is doubtful. The germline V gene has CDR1 SEHNR and CDR2 FQNEAQ (reference sequence). The CDR3 loop spans 12 amino acids.

This clone was detected once. The chain joins TRBV9 to TRBJ2-7; D perhaps matches TRBD1 (5 bases). The CDR3 runs 15 residues. Germline assignment: CDR1 SGDLS and CDR2 YYNGEE. Between the trimmed V and J ends, which lost 0 bases and 2 bases, there was a span of 12 bases. The chain's CDR3 is CASSVGQGATYEQYF. The CDR3 DNA is TGTGCCAGCAGCGTAGGGCAGGGCGCAACCTACGAGCAGTACTTC. The complete variable domain, with remaining parts taken from reference TRBV9 and TRBJ2-7, reads DSGVTQTPKHLITATGQRVTLRCSPRSGDLSVYWYQQSLDQGLQFLIQYYNGEERAKGNILERFSAQQFPDLHSELNLSSLELGDSALYFCASSVGQGATYEQYFGPGTRLTVT.

Comment on this clone: This sample includes further DNA sequences coding for the same CDR3. The chain is built from TRBV9 and TRBJ2-1; 10 bases fit TRBD2. CDR1 is SGDLS and CDR2 is YYNGEE in the germline V gene. The CDR3 extends over 16 amino acids. Trimming removed 3 bases from V and 0 bases from J; junction bases left unmatched: 3. CDR3 sequence: CASSAPSGSSYNEQFF. For the CDR3, the DNA is TGTGCCAGCAGCGCTCCTAGCGGGAGCTCCTACAATGAGCAGTTCTTC.

This chain joins TRBV7-9 and TRBJ2-5; possible D gene TRBD1, 5 bases. Trimming shortened V by 5 bases and J by 1 base, and 8 bases separated the two germline ends. Germline CDR1 is SEHNR and CDR2 is FQNEAQ (reference sequence). This CDR3 region has 13 residues. CDR3 amino acids: CASSHDSQETQYF. CDR3 nucleotides: TGTGCCAGCAGCCACGACAGCCAAGAGACCCAGTACTTC. Full variable domain (missing parts from reference TRBV7-9 and TRBJ2-5): DTGVSQNPRHKITKRGQNVTFRCDPISEHNRLYWYRQTLGQGPEFLTYFQNEAQLEKSRLLSDRFSAERPKGSFSTLEIQRTEQGDSAMYLCASSHDSQETQYFGPGTRLLVL.

V and J are TRBV7-2 and TRBJ1-4; possible D gene TRBD1, 6 bases. Trimming pared 1 base from V and 0 bases from J, leaving 6 bases between. The CDR3 consists of 15 residues. Germline loops: CDR1 SGHTA, CDR2 FQGNSA. CDR3 sequence (DNA): TGTGCCAGCAGCTTAGGGACAGCAACTAATGAAAAACTGTTTTTT. It codes for CASSLGTATNEKLFF. Drawing the rest from reference TRBV7-2 and TRBJ1-4, the complete variable domain is GAGVSQSPSNKVTEKGKDVELRCDPISGHTALYWYRQSLGQGLEFLIYFQGNSAPDKSGLPSDRFSAERTGGSVSTLTIQRTQQEDSAVYLCASSLGTATNEKLFFGSGTQLSVL.

The chain employs TRBV27 and TRBJ2-7, with D possibly TRBD2 on 5 matching bases. In germline, CDR1 is MNHEY, CDR2 SMNVEV (reference sequence). The ends were cut back, 2 bases at V and 7 bases at J, with 12 bases in the middle. The CDR3 has 13 residues. The CDR3 bases are TGTGCCAGCAGTTTAACGGCCCGGGAAGAGCAGTACTTC. Amino acids: CASSLTAREEQYF.

The V call is TRBV27, the J call TRBJ2-7; the D gene could be TRBD1 or TRBD2 (6 bases each). V was shortened by 0 bases and J by 1 base, with 16 bases between the two germline ends. The CDR3 has 17 amino acids. Per the germline V gene, CDR1 is MNHEY and CDR2 is SMNVEV (reference sequence). CDR3 coding DNA: TGTGCCAGCAGTTTATCCTTCTTGCGGGACACATCCTACGAGCAGTACTTC. Translated, it gives CASSLSFLRDTSYEQYF.

This clone was seen only a few times. The chain combines TRBV9 with TRBJ1-2; 8 bases match TRBD1. The CDR3 covers 16 residues. Losses at the gene ends were 4 bases for V and 6 bases for J; bases not matched to a gene: 14. CDR1 is SGDLS and CDR2 is YYNGEE in the germline V gene. CDR3 sequence: CASSLSQGAPGDGYTF. In nucleotides, the CDR3 is TGTGCCAGCAGCCTGTCTCAGGGGGCCCCCGGCGATGGCTACACCTTC. The entire variable domain, with the rest obtained from reference TRBV9 and TRBJ1-2, is as follows: DSGVTQTPKHLITATGQRVTLRCSPRSGDLSVYWYQQSLDQGLQFLIQYYNGEERAKGNILERFSAQQFPDLHSELNLSSLELGDSALYFCASSLSQGAPGDGYTFGSGTRLTVV.